This TCR beta chain was found in a study of cytomegalovirus exposure and HLA in healthy donors. General observations from the study: In a later analysis, across HLA loci, associated TCR counts were highest for DRB1, lowest for HLA-C. In a later analysis, several top co-occurrence clusters appeared linked to parvovirus B19, influenza, CMV and Epstein-Barr virus. Previous analysis showed most TCR beta V segments were productive about 87% or about 30% of the time.

It was with 60 Vbeta and 13 Jbeta primers that the PCR ran. Produced via immunoSEQ multiplex PCR; TCRdb's table is partial and in-frame only. Here the sample table reports around 210,000 clones. Germline CDR1 is MDHEN and CDR2 is SYDVKM. V lost 2 bases and J 8 bases, leaving 12 bases between the germline ends. The CDR3 has 13 amino acids. As concerns this clone: Its antigen is undetermined.

The TCR comes from a girl aged 2 to 9 in good health and CMV-seropositive. J is TRBJ1-2 and V is TRBV28, with no clear D. The sample consisted of PBMCs. The CDR3 sequence: CASSLRVYGGYTF. CDR3 sequence (DNA): TGTGCCAGCAGTTTACGGGTTTATGGAGGCTACACCTTC.